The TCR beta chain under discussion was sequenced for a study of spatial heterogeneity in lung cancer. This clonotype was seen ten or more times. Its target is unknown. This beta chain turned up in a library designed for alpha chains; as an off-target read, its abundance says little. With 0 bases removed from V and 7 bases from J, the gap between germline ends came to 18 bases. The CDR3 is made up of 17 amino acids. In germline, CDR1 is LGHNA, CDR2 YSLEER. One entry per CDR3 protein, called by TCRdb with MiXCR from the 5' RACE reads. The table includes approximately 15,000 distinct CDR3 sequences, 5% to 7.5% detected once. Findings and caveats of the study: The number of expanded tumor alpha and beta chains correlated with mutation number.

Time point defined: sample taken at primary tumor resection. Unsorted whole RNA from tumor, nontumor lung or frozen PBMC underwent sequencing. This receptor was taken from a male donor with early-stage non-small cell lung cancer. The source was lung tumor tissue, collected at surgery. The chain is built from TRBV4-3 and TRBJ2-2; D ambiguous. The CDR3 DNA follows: TGCGCCAGCAGCCAAGAAGGGCCCCCGTTAGGTCGCGGGGAGCTGTTTTTT. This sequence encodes CASSQEGPPLGRGELFF.